This TCR beta chain is drawn from a study of blood T cell repertoires in COVID-19. As for the study in general: COVID-19 samples from acute and convalescent phases originated in the United States, Italy and Spain. Sample material is recorded as cDNA or gDNA derived from T cells, B-cell-depleted T cells, or PBMCs.

As processed by the authors: Nucleated cell counts were estimated from reference gene primer amplification. The table came from immunoSEQ multiplex PCR; TCRdb's copy has only in-frame clones and leaves some out. From that table come the V and J calls and clone size; the DNA was used to work out D and trimming. The table has approximately 150,000 clones, about 81% seen once. Germline loops: CDR1 MNHEY, CDR2 SVGAGI. CDR3 length: 13 amino acids. The junction had 5 bases not matched to a gene; V was cut back by 6 bases and J by 7 bases. The TCR was taken from a woman in her seventies with acute or convalescent COVID-19. The sequencing sample was made of peripheral blood. The chain combines TRBV6-5 with TRBJ1-5, with 8 positions matching TRBD1. The DNA for the CDR3 is TGTGCCAGCAGGCCCGGACAGGGCCAGCCCCAGCATTTT. This translates into CASRPGQGQPQHF.